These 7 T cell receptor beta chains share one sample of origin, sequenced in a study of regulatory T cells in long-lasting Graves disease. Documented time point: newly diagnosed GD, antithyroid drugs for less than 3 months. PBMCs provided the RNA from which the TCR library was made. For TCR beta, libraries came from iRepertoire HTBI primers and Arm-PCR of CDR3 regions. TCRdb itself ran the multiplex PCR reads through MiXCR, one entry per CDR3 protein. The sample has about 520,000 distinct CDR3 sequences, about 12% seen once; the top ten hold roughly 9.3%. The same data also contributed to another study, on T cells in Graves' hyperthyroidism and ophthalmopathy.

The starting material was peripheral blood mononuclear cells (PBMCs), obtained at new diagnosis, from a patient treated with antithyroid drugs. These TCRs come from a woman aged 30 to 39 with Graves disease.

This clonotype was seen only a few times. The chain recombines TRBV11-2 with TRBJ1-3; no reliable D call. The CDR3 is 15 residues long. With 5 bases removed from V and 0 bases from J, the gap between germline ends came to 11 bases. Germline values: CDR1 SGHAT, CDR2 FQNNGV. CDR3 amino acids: CASSPHSFSGNTIYF. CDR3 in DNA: TGTGCCAGCAGCCCCCACAGTTTCTCTGGAAACACCATATATTTT.

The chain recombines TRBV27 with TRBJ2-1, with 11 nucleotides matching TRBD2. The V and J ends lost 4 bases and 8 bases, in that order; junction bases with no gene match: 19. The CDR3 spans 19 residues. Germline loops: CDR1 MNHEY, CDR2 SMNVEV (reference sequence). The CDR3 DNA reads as TGTGCCAGCAGTTCATACGGAAGAGTAGCGGGAGGGCTCCGGGATGAGCAGTTCTTC. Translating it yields CASSSYGRVAGGLRDEQFF.

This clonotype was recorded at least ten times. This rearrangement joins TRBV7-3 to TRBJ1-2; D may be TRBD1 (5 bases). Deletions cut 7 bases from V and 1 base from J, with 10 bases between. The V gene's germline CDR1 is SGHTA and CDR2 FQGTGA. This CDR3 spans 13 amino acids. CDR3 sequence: CASTLTVNYGYTF. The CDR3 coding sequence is TGTGCCAGCACCCTGACAGTTAACTATGGCTACACCTTC. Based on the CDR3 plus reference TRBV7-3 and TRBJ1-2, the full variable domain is GAGVSQTPSNKVTEKGKYVELRCDPISGHTALYWYRQSLGQGPEFLIYFQGTGAADDSGLPNDRFFAVRPEGSVSTLKIQRTERGDSAVYLCASTLTVNYGYTFGSGTRLTVV.

CDR3 region: CASSSTRGIGVEQYF. CDR3 in DNA: TGTGCCAGCAGCTCCACCAGGGGGATTGGAGTCGAGCAGTACTTC. This chain uses TRBV11-3 with TRBJ2-7; 7 bases match TRBD1. Trimming cost V 4 bases and J 6 bases; bases outside gene matches: 12. CDR3 length equals 15 residues. Germline assignment: CDR1 SGHNT and CDR2 YENEEA.

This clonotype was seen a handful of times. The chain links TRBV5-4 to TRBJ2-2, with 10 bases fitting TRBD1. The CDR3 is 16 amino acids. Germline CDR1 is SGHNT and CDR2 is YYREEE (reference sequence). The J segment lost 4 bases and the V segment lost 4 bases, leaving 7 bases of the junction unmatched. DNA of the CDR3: TGTGCCAGCAGCCCGACAGGGGGCGTAGGCACCGGGGAGCTGTTTTTT. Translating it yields CASSPTGGVGTGELFF.

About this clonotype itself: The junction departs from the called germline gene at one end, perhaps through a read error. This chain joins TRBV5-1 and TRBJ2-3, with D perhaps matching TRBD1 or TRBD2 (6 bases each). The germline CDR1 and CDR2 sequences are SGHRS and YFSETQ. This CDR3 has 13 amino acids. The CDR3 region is CDSGGGVPDTQYF. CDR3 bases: TGCGACAGCGGAGGGGGAGTCCCAGATACGCAGTATTTT.

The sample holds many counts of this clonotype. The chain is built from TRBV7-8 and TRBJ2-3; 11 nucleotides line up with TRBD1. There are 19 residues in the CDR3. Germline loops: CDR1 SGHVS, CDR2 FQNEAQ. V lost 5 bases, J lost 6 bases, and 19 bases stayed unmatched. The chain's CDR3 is CASSPRVSGGQGAKDTQYF. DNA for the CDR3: TGTGCCAGCAGCCCCCGAGTCAGCGGTGGACAGGGGGCAAAGGATACGCAGTATTTT.